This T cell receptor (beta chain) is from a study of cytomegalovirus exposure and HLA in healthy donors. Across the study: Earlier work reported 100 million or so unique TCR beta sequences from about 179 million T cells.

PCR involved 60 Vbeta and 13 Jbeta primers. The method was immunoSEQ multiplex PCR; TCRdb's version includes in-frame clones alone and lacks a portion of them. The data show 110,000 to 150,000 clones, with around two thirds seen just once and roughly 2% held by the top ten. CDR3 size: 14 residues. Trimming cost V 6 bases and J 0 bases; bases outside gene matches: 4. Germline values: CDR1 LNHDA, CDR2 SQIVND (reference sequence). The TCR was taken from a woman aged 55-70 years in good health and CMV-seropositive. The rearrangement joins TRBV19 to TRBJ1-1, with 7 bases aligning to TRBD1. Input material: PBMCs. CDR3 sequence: CASRETGMNTEAFF. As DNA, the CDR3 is TGTGCCAGTAGAGAGACAGGGATGAACACTGAAGCTTTCTTT.